The 24 T cell receptor beta chains below come from one sample, sequenced in a study of CXCR4 blockade with PD-1 therapy in pancreatic cancer. The repertoire was sequenced with immunoSEQ multiplex PCR; TCRdb's copy has only in-frame clones and lacks some. The sample carries 800 or so clones, under 45% recorded once. The sample consisted of tumor tissue. The receptors come from a human donor with pancreatic ductal adenocarcinoma.

The rearrangement links TRBV14 to TRBJ2-7; TRBD2 matches at 10 bases. V dropped 6 bases and J dropped 2; count of bases not matched to a gene: 4. In germline, CDR1 is SGHDN, CDR2 FVKESK. The CDR3 extends over 14 amino acids. DNA for the CDR3: TGTGCCAGCAGTCCTAGCGGGAGACCCTACGAGCAGTACTTC. Its translation: CASSPSGRPYEQYF.

In its sample, this clone was seen a few times. CDR3: CASSIGGAPLHF. In DNA form, the CDR3 reads TGTGCCAGTAGTATAGGAGGGGCACCCCTCCACTTT. V usage is TRBV19 and J usage is TRBJ1-6; TRBD1 might be the D (5 bases). CDR1 and CDR2 (germline): LNHDA, SQIVND (reference sequence). Trimming pared 1 base from V and 11 bases from J, leaving 6 bases between. This CDR3 is 12 amino acids long.

This clone has more than one count but fewer than ten. The chain uses TRBV29-1 and TRBJ2-7, with D maybe TRBD1 (6 bases). This CDR3 region has 14 residues. V gave up 4 bases and J gave up 1 base, with 14 bases separating them. The germline V gene encodes CDR1 SQVTM and CDR2 ANQGSEA. The CDR3 spells CSVVPGRGSYEQYF. Here the CDR3 DNA reads TGCAGCGTTGTGCCCGGCAGGGGATCCTACGAGCAGTACTTC.

The chain uses TRBV19 and TRBJ2-6; D gene uncertain. CDR1 LNHDA and CDR2 SQIVND come from the germline V gene (reference sequence). The CDR3 is 14 residues long. The V and J ends lost 6 bases and 4 bases respectively, with 10 bases between them. CDR3 DNA sequence: TGTGCCAGTAGACCGGTGGAAGGGGCCAACGTCCTGACTTTC. Protein product: CASRPVEGANVLTF.

This chain connects TRBV29-1 to TRBJ2-7; 9 nucleotides match TRBD1. Germline V gene lookup returns CDR1 SQVTM and CDR2 ANQGSEA. The CDR3 contains 14 residues. The trim removed 7 bases at V and 1 base at J, leaving 8 bases unmatched. CDR3 sequence (DNA): TGCAGCGCCGCAACCGGGACAGGGTCCTACGAGCAGTACTTC. It is translated as CSAATGTGSYEQYF.

This clone was observed a few times. The rearrangement uses TRBV5-1 and TRBJ1-1; D perhaps matches TRBD1 (5 bases). This CDR3 region has 14 residues. Germline V CDR1 and CDR2: SGHRS, YFSETQ. The V end lost 4 bases, the J end lost 4 bases, and 14 bases lay between the germline ends. The CDR3: CASSQRVGGTEAFF. CDR3 DNA sequence: TGCGCCAGCAGCCAGAGGGTGGGGGGCACTGAAGCTTTCTTT.

J is TRBJ2-5 and V is TRBV19; 10 bases fit TRBD2. The CDR3 loop spans 14 amino acids. With 5 bases clipped from V and 4 bases from J, the junction kept 4 bases outside the gene matches. Germline V CDR1 and CDR2: LNHDA, SQIVND (reference sequence). The CDR3 loop is CASSHLAGGETQYF. CDR3 nucleotide sequence: TGTGCCAGTAGTCATTTAGCGGGGGGAGAGACCCAGTACTTC.

This clone is labeled as large (0.1 to 1%). This sequence joins TRBV11-3 and TRBJ2-3; 8 nucleotides agree with TRBD1. The germline gives CDR1 SGHNT, CDR2 YENEEA. V lost 5 bases and J lost 3; bases outside the gene matches: 13. The CDR3 has 17 residues. CDR3 sequence (DNA): TGTGCCAGCAGCCAAACCACCCCAGGACAGGGAACAGATACGCAGTATTTT. Amino acid sequence: CASSQTTPGQGTDTQYF.

By sample share, this clone is medium-sized (0.01 to 0.1%). The genes are TRBV4-1 and TRBJ1-4, with D tentatively TRBD1 (5 bases). This CDR3 region has 16 residues. With 0 bases removed from V and 5 bases from J, the gap between germline ends came to 13 bases. CDR1 and CDR2 from the germline V gene are MGHRA and YSYEKL. In nucleotides, the CDR3 is TGCGCCAGCAGCCAAGATTTGGAGGGGATGAATGAAAAACTGTTTTTT. It is translated as CASSQDLEGMNEKLFF.

A word on this clone: A read error may account for a junction end that differs from germline. The V call is TRBV28, the J call TRBJ1-2; 9 bases align to TRBD1. The CDR3 runs 15 residues. Germline CDR1 MDHEN, CDR2 SYDVKM. The CDR3 sequence: CASSPWDRVVYGYTF. Written as DNA, the CDR3 is TGTGCCAGCAGTCCCTGGGACAGGGTTGTCTATGGCTACACTTTC.

This clone was found a few times. Germline is not matched at one junction end, which may reflect a read error. The rearrangement links TRBV18 to TRBJ2-5; 8 positions match TRBD1. The CDR3 covers 14 residues. The germline V gene has CDR1 KGHSH and CDR2 LQKENI. CDR3 sequence reads: CASSRDRIQEIQYF. CDR3 DNA sequence: TGTGCCAGCTCGCGGGACAGGATACAAGAGATCCAGTACTTC.

This clone was found a few times. The chain carries TRBV19 and TRBJ2-2, with no clear D. The CDR3 is 15 amino acids. V lost 5 bases and J 6 bases, leaving 16 bases between the germline ends. The V gene's germline CDR1 is LNHDA and CDR2 SQIVND (reference sequence). CDR3 amino acids: CASSGVQGASGELFF. CDR3 bases: TGTGCCAGTAGTGGGGTACAAGGCGCGTCCGGGGAGCTGTTTTTT.

The chain employs TRBV7-6 and TRBJ2-5, with 7 nucleotides matching TRBD2. The ends lost 5 bases at V and 2 bases at J; junction bases unmatched: 5. Germline V CDR1 and CDR2: SGHVS, FNYEAQ. The CDR3 is 14 amino acids. The chain's CDR3 is CASSLSSGQETQYF. Written as DNA, the CDR3 is TGTGCCAGCAGCCTCTCTAGCGGACAAGAGACCCAGTACTTC.

This rearrangement joins TRBV6-8 to TRBJ2-5; D is perhaps TRBD1 (5 bases). The CDR3 totals 15 residues. V lost 4 bases to trimming and J lost 0 bases, with 12 bases between them. CDR1 and CDR2 (germline): MNHGY, SAAAGT. CDR3 sequence reads: CASSSPPTDQETQYF. In nucleotides, the CDR3 is TGTGCCAGCAGTTCCCCACCGACAGACCAAGAGACCCAGTACTTC.

The chain joins TRBV19 to TRBJ2-7; no firm D call. Germline values: CDR1 LNHDA, CDR2 SQIVND (reference sequence). Trimming left V 6 bases short and J 3 bases short, with 12 bases between. The CDR3 covers 13 residues. The CDR3 loop is CASSLRPFYEQYF. CDR3 sequence (DNA): TGTGCCAGTAGCCTCCGCCCCTTCTACGAGCAGTACTTC.

V usage is TRBV11-3 and J usage is TRBJ2-1, with 9 bases matching TRBD1. The V gene end was trimmed by 5 bases and the J gene end by 8 bases; junction bases not matched to a gene: 7. The CDR3 contains 14 residues. Per germline, CDR1 SGHNT and CDR2 YENEEA. The CDR3 loop reads CASSPGTGYDEQFF. The CDR3 bases are TGTGCCAGCAGCCCGGGGACAGGGTACGATGAGCAGTTCTTC.

This clone was found a few times. The DNA for the CDR3 is TGTGCCAGCAGAGCGGGATACGGGGACTCCTACGAGCAGTACTTC. It specifies CASRAGYGDSYEQYF. The genes are TRBV6-8 and TRBJ2-7; TRBD2 aligns across 7 bases. The CDR3 extends over 15 amino acids. The V gene's germline CDR1 is MNHGY and CDR2 SAAAGT. J was trimmed by 0 bases and V by 6 bases; bases with no gene match: 8.

This chain links TRBV28 with TRBJ1-5; D gene unclear. The germline V and J ends were trimmed by 8 bases and 6 bases, with 14 bases remaining between them. The germline V gene encodes CDR1 MDHEN and CDR2 SYDVKM. The CDR3 has 13 residues. In nucleotides, the CDR3 is TGTGCCAGCCAGCAGGAGGCAGGTCAGCCCCAGCATTTT. This sequence encodes CASQQEAGQPQHF.

The gene calls are TRBV19 and TRBJ2-1; 7 positions agree with TRBD2. The CDR3 is 17 residues long. The germline V gene has CDR1 LNHDA and CDR2 SQIVND (reference sequence). The junction had 9 bases not matched to a gene; V was cut back by 4 bases and J by 0 bases. CDR3 coding DNA: TGTGCCAGTAGTAGGGAGGGTCATCTTTACTCCTACAATGAGCAGTTCTTC. Translated: CASSREGHLYSYNEQFF.

By sample share, this clone is hyperexpanded. The V call is TRBV6-8, the J call TRBJ1-4, with D perhaps TRBD1 (5 bases). Trimming took 5 bases from V and 11 from J, leaving 12 bases between them. Germline V CDR1 and CDR2: MNHGY, SAAAGT. CDR3 length equals 12 residues. The CDR3 loop reads CASSDTGGKLFF. CDR3 DNA sequence: TGTGCCAGCAGTGACACAGGAGGGAAACTGTTTTTT.

CDR3 protein: CASSSRTSGSIDTQYF. The CDR3 region has the DNA TGTGCCAGTAGTTCTCGGACTAGCGGGAGTATAGATACGCAGTATTTT. This sequence joins TRBV19 and TRBJ2-3; 13 nucleotides agree with TRBD2. The CDR3 is 16 amino acids. Trimming cost V 5 bases and J 5 bases; bases outside gene matches: 7. Germline values: CDR1 LNHDA, CDR2 SQIVND (reference sequence).

The rearrangement links TRBV18 to TRBJ2-5; 10 nucleotides align to TRBD1. V lost 3 bases to trimming and J lost 0 bases; unmatched junction nucleotides: 7. CDR3 length equals 17 residues. Looked up from germline, CDR1 is KGHSH and CDR2 is LQKENI. CDR3 DNA: TGTGCCAGCTCACCCTCAGGACAGGGGGGCTACCAAGAGACCCAGTACTTC. Translation: CASSPSGQGGYQETQYF.

Judged by abundance, this clone is medium-sized (0.01 to 0.1%). The genes are TRBV11-3 and TRBJ1-5; TRBD1 might be the D (6 bases). The germline V gene encodes CDR1 SGHNT and CDR2 YENEEA. The CDR3 extends over 15 amino acids. The V and J ends lost 4 bases and 2 bases respectively, with 12 bases between them. The CDR3 reads CASSSTGAGNQPQHF. In DNA form, the CDR3 reads TGTGCCAGCAGCTCGACAGGTGCGGGCAATCAGCCCCAGCATTTT. Combining the CDR3 with reference TRBV11-3 and TRBJ1-5 gives the whole variable domain EAGVVQSPRYKIIEKKQPVAFWCNPISGHNTLYWYLQNLGQGPELLIRYENEEAVDDSQLPKDRFSAERLKGVDSTLKIQPAELGDSAVYLCASSSTGAGNQPQHFGDGTRLSIL.

This sequence joins TRBV15 and TRBJ2-4, with a possible D match to TRBD2 (7 bases). The germline V gene has CDR1 LNHNV and CDR2 YYDKDF (reference sequence). The CDR3 is made up of 17 amino acids. Trimming removed 3 bases from V and 6 bases from J, with 21 bases in between. CDR3 nucleotides: TGTGCCACCAGCAGGATAATAGGGGGGGGTCTGGGAAACATTCAGTACTTC. Translating it yields CATSRIIGGGLGNIQYF. The full variable domain, rest sourced from reference TRBV15 and TRBJ2-4, is DAMVIQNPRYQVTQFGKPVTLSCSQTLNHNVMYWYQQKSSQAPKLLFHYYDKDFNNEADTPDNFQSRRPNTSFCFLDIRSPGLGDTAMYLCATSRIIGGGLGNIQYFGAGTRLSVL.